This TCR beta chain was captured in a study of persistence of HIV-infected CD4 T cells. General study findings and limits: Compared with CD3/CD28-stimulated cells, CMV- and Gag-responding cells showed lower TCRbeta richness.

This CDR3 region has 11 residues. The V gene's germline CDR1 is DFQATT and CDR2 SNEGSKA (reference sequence). Trimming took 0 bases from V and 1 from J, leaving 0 bases between them. As concerns this clone: What it recognizes is unknown. Other DNA sequences of this sample code for an identical CDR3.

This was the immunoSEQ version 4 assay in survey mode. Clones were read by immunoSEQ multiplex PCR, and TCRdb kept only the in-frame ones, dropping some. Here the sample spans roughly 60,000 clones, about 81% being singletons. Cells were stimulated with overlapping HIV-1 Gag 15-mer peptides. Memory cells lacking CD40L and CD69 with high CD45RO were sorted. The material sequenced was CD4+ T cells sorted from PBMCs after approximately 19-hour stimulation, taken from a patient who received antiretroviral therapy. The sequence derives from an adult man with HIV who was CMV-seropositive. The rearrangement links TRBV20-1 to TRBJ1-1; no clear D gene. CDR3 in amino acids: CSARENTEAFF. The DNA of the CDR3 is TGCAGTGCTAGAGAGAACACTGAAGCTTTCTTT.